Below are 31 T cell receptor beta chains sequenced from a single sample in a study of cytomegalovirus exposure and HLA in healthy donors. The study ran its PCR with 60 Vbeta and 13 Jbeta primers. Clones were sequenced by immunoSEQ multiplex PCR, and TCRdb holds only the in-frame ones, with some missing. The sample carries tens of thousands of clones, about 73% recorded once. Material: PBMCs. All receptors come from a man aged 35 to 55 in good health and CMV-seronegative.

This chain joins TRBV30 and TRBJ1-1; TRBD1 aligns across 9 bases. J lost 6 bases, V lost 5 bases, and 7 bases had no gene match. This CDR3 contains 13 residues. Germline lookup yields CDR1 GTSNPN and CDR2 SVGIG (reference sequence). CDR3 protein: CAWGRQGGAEAFF. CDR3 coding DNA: TGTGCCTGGGGTAGACAGGGGGGCGCTGAAGCTTTCTTT.

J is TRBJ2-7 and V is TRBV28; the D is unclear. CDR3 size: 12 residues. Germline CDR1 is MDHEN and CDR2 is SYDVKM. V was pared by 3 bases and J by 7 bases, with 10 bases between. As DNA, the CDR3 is TGTGCCAGCAGTTTTCTAGGCGAAGAGCAGTACTTC. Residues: CASSFLGEEQYF.

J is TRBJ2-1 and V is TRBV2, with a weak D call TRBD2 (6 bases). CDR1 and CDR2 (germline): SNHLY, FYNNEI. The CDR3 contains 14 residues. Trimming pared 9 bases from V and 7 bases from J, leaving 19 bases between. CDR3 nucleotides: TGTGCCAGTGAGGTGGCGGGAAACACGAATGAGCAGTTCTTC. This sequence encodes CASEVAGNTNEQFF.

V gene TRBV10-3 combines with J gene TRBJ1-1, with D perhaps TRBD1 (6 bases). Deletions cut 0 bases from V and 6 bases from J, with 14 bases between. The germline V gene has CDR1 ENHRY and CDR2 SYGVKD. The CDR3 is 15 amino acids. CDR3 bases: TGTGCCATCAGTGAGTCCCTAGGGGGTAAGGCTGAAGCTTTCTTT. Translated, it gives CAISESLGGKAEAFF.

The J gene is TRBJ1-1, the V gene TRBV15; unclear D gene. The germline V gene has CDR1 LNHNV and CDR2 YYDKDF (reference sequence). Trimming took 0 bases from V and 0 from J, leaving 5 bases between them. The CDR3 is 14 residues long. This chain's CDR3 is CATSRDFVNTEAFF. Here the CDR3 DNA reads TGTGCCACCAGCAGAGATTTCGTGAACACTGAAGCTTTCTTT. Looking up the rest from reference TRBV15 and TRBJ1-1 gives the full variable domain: DAMVIQNPRYQVTQFGKPVTLSCSQTLNHNVMYWYQQKSSQAPKLLFHYYDKDFNNEADTPDNFQSRRPNTSFCFLDIRSPGLGDTAMYLCATSRDFVNTEAFFGQGTRLTVV.

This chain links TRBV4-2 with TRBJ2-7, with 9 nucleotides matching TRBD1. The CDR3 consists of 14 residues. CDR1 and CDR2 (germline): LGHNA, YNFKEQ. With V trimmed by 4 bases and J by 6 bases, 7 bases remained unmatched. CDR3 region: CASSPTGGSIEQYF. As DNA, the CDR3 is TGTGCCAGCAGCCCCACAGGGGGCAGTATCGAGCAGTACTTC.

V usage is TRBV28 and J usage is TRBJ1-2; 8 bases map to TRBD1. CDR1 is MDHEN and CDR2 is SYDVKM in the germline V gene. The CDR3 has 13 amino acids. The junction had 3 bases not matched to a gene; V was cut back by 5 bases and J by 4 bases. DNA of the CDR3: TGTGCCAGCAGTGCCAGGGGGCTCTATGGCTACACCTTC. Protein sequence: CASSARGLYGYTF.

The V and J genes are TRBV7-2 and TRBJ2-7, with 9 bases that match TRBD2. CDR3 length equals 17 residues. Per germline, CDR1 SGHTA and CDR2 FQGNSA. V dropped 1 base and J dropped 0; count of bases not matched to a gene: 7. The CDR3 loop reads CASSLESSGTFSYEQYF. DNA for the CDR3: TGTGCCAGCAGCTTAGAATCTAGCGGGACATTCTCCTACGAGCAGTACTTC.

DNA of the CDR3: TGTGCCAGCAGCTTAGCGACAGGGGAGGGGTACGAGCAGTACTTC. The encoded protein is CASSLATGEGYEQYF. V gene TRBV7-9 combines with J gene TRBJ2-7, with a possible D match to TRBD1 (8 bases). The CDR3 spans 15 residues. Trimming pared 0 bases from V and 4 bases from J, leaving 13 bases between. Germline loops: CDR1 SEHNR, CDR2 FQNEAQ (reference sequence).

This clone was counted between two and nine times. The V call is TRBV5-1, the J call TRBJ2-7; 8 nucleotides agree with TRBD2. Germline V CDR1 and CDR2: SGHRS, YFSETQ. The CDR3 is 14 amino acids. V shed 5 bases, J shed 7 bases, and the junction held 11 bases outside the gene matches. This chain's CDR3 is CASRITLAGREQYF. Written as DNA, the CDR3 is TGCGCCAGCAGGATTACCCTAGCGGGTCGGGAGCAGTACTTC.

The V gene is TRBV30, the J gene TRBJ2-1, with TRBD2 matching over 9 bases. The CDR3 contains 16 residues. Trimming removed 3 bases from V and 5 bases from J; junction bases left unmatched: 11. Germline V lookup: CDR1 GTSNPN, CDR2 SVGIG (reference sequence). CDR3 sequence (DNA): TGTGCCTGGAGACTAGCGGGCTACTCCAGGGACAATGAGCAGTTCTTC. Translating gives CAWRLAGYSRDNEQFF. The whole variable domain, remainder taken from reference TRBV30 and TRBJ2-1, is SQTIHQWPATLVQPVGSPLSLECTVEGTSNPNLYWYRQAAGRGLQLLFYSVGIGQISSEVPQNLSASRPQDRQFILSSKKLLLSDSGFYLCAWRLAGYSRDNEQFFGPGTRLTVL.

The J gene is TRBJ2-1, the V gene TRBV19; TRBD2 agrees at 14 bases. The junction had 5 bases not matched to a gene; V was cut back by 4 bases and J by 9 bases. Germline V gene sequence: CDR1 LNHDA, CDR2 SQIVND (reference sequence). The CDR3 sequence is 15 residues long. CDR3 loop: CASSTGLAGEGEQFF. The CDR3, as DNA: TGTGCCAGTAGTACGGGACTAGCGGGAGAAGGTGAGCAGTTCTTC.

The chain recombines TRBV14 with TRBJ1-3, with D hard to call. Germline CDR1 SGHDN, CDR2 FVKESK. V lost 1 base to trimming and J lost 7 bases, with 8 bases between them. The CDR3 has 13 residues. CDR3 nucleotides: TGTGCCAGCAGCCAAGCAGGCCCCAACACCATATATTTT. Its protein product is CASSQAGPNTIYF.

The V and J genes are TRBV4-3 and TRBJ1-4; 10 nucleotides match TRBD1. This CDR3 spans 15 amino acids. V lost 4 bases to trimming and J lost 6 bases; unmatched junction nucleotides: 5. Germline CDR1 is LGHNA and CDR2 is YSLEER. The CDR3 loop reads CASSRTGTGDEKLFF. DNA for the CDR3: TGCGCCAGCAGCCGGACCGGGACAGGGGATGAAAAACTGTTTTTT.

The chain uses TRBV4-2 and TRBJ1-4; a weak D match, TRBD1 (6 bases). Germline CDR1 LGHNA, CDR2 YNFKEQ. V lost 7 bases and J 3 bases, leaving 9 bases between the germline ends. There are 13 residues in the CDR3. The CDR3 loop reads CASTGAPNEKLFF. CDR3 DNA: TGTGCCAGCACAGGGGCCCCTAATGAAAAACTGTTTTTT.

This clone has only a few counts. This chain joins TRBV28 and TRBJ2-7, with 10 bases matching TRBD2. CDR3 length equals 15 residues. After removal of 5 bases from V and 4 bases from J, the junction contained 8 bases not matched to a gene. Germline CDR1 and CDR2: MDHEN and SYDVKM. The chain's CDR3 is CASSHPLAGKYEQYF. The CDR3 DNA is TGTGCCAGCAGTCACCCACTAGCGGGAAAGTACGAGCAGTACTTC.

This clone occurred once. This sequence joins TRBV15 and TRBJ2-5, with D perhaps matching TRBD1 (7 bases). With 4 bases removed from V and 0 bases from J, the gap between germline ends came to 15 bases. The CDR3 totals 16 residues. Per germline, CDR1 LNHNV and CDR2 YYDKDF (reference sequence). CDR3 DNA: TGTGCCACCAGCACCCGACAGGGAGGCGACCAAGAGACCCAGTACTTC. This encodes CATSTRQGGDQETQYF.

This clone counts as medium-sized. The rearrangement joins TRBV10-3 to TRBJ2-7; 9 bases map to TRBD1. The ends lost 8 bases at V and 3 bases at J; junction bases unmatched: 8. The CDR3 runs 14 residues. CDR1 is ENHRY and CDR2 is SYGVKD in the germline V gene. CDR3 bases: TGTGCCATCGGGGGGGGACAGGGTGTCTACGAGCAGTACTTC. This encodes CAIGGGQGVYEQYF.

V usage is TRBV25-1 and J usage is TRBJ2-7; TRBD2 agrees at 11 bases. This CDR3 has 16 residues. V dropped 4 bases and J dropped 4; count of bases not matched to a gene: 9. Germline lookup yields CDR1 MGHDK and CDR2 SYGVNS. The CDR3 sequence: CASSASSGRFSYEQYF. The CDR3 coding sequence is TGTGCCAGCAGTGCCTCTAGCGGGAGGTTTTCTTACGAGCAGTACTTC.

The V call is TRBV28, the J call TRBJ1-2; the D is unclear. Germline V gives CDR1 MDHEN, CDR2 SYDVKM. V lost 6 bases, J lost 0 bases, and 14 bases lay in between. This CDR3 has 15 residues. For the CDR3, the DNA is TGTGCCAGCAGGGGCAAGATTACTGCTAACTATGGCTACACCTTC. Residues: CASRGKITANYGYTF.

The CDR3 spells CASGGRPSYTF. CDR3 nucleotide sequence: TGTGCCAGCGGAGGCCGGCCAAGCTACACCTTC. The chain is built from TRBV9 and TRBJ1-2; D unresolved. Trimming stripped 7 bases from V and 9 bases from J, with 13 bases between. Germline assignment: CDR1 SGDLS and CDR2 YYNGEE. This CDR3 has 11 amino acids.

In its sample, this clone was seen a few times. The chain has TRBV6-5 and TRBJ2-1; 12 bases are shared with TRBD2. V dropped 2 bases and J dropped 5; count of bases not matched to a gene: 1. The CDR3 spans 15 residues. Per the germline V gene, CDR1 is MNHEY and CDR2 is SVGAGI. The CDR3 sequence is CASSYGLAGNNEQFF. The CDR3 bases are TGTGCCAGCAGTTACGGACTAGCGGGGAACAATGAGCAGTTCTTC.

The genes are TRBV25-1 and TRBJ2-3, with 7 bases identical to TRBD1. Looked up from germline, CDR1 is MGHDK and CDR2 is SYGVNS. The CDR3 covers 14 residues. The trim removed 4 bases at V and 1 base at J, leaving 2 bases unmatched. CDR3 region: CASSVTGGTDTQYF. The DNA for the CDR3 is TGTGCCAGCAGTGTTACAGGGGGCACAGATACGCAGTATTTT.

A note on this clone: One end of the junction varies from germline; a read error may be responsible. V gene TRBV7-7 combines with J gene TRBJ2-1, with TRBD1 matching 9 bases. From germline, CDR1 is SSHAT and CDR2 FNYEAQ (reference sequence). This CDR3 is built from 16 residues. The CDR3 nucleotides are TGTGCTAGCAGCCCGACTCCAGGACAGGGGAAGAATGAGCAGTTCTTC. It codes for CASSPTPGQGKNEQFF.

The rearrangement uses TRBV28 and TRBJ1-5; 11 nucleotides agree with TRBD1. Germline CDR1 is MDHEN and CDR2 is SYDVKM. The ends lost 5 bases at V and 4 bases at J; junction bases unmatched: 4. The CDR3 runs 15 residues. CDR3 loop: CASSRGTGGNQPQHF. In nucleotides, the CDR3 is TGTGCCAGCAGTAGGGGGACAGGGGGAAATCAGCCCCAGCATTTT.

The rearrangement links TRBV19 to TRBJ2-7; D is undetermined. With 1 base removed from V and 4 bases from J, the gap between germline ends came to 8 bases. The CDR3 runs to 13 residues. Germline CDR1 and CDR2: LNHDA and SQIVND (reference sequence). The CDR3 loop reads CASSIGRRYEQYF. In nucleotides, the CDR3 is TGTGCCAGTAGTATAGGACGGCGGTACGAGCAGTACTTC.

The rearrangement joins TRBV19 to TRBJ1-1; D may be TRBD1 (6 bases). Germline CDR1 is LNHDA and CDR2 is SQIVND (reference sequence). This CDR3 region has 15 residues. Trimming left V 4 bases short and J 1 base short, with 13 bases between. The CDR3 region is CASSTERTANTEAFF. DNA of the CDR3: TGTGCCAGTAGTACGGAAAGGACAGCGAACACTGAAGCTTTCTTT.

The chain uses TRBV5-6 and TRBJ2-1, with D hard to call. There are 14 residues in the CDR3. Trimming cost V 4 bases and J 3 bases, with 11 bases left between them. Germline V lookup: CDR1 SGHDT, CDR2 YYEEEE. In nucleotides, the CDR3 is TGTGCCAGCAGCAGAATAGACATCTACAATGAGCAGTTCTTC. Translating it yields CASSRIDIYNEQFF.

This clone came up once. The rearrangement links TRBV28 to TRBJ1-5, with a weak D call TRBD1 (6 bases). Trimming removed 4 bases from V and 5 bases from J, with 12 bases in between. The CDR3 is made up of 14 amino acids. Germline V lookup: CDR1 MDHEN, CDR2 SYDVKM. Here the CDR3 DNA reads TGTGCCAGCAGTTACCAGGGGTACGATCAGCCCCAGCATTTT. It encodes CASSYQGYDQPQHF.

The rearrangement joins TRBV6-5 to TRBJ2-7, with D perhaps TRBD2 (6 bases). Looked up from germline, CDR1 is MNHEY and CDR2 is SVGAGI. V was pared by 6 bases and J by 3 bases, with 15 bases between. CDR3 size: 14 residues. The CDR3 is CASRTGTDIYEQYF. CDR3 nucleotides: TGTGCCAGCAGAACCGGGACTGATATCTACGAGCAGTACTTC.

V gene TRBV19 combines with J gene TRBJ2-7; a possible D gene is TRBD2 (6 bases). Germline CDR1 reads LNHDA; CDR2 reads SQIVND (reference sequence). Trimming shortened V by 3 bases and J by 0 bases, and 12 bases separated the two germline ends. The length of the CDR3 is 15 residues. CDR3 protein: CASSIRRAPSYEQYF. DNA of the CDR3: TGTGCCAGTAGTATTAGGAGGGCCCCCTCCTACGAGCAGTACTTC.